This TCR beta chain was obtained from a study of control samples from healthy donors and cancer patients. V was pared by 1 base and J by 10 bases, with 5 bases of the junction left unmatched. Germline CDR1 reads SGHRS; CDR2 reads YFSETQ. CDR3 length: 15 residues. This table comes from immunoSEQ multiplex PCR, and its TCRdb copy is limited to in-frame clones, with some not included. In total, the table holds around 190,000 clones. The sequenced sample was blood. This TCR was recovered from a woman aged 25 to 39 in good health. This sequence joins TRBV5-1 and TRBJ2-1; 13 positions agree with TRBD2. The CDR3 DNA sequence: TGCGCCAGCAGCTTGCGACTAGCGGGGGGCCCGGAGCAGTTCTTC. Its protein product is CASSLRLAGGPEQFF.